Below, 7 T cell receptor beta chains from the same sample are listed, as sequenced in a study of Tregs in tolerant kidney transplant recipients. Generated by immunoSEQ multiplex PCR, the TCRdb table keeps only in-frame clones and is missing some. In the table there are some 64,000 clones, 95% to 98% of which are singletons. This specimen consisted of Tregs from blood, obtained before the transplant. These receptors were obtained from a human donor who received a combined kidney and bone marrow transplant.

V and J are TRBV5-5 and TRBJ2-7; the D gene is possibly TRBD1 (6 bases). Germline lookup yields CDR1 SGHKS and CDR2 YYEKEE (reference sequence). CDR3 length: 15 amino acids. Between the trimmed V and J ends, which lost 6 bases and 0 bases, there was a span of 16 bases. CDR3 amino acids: CASTRGKLSSYEQYF. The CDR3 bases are TGTGCCAGCACGAGGGGGAAATTAAGCTCCTACGAGCAGTACTTC.

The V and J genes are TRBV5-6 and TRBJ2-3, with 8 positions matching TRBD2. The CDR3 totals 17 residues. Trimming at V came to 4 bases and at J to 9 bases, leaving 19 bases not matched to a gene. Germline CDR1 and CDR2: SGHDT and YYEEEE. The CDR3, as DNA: TGTGCCAGCAGCCCCCTTTTTCGGACGGGGGGGCCGGAAACGCAGTATTTT. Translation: CASSPLFRTGGPETQYF.

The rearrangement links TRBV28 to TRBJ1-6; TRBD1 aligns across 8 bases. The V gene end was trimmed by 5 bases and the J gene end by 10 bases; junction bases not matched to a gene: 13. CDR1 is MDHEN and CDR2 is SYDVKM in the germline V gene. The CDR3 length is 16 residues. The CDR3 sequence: CASSPPPNRGASPLHF. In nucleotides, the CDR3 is TGTGCCAGCAGTCCCCCCCCCAACAGGGGGGCATCACCCCTCCACTTT. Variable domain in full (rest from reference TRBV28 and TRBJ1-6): DVKVTQSSRYLVKRTGEKVFLECVQDMDHENMFWYRQDPGLGLRLIYFSYDVKMKEKGDIPEGYSVSREKKERFSLILESASTNQTSMYLCASSPPPNRGASPLHFGNGTRLTVT.

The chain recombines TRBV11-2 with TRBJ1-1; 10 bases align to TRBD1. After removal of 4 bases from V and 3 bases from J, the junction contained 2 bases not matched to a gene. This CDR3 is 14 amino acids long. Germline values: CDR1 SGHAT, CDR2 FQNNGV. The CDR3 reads CASSWDRGDTEAFF. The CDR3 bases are TGTGCCAGCAGCTGGGACAGGGGTGACACTGAAGCTTTCTTT.

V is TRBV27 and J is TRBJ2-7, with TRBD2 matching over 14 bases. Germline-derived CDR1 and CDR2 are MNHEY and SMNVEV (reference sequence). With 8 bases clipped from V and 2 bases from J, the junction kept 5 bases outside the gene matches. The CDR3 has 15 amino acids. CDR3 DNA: TGTGCCAGCTCTAGGACTAGCGGGGGGACCTACGAGCAGTACTTC. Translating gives CASSRTSGGTYEQYF.

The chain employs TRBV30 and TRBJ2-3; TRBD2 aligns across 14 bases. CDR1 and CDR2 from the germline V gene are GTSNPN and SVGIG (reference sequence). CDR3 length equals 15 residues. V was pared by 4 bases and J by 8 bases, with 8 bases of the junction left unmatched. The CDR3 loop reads CAWIKGLAGVGTQYF. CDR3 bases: TGTGCCTGGATAAAGGGACTAGCGGGAGTCGGTACGCAGTATTTT. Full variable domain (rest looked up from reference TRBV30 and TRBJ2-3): SQTIHQWPATLVQPVGSPLSLECTVEGTSNPNLYWYRQAAGRGLQLLFYSVGIGQISSEVPQNLSASRPQDRQFILSSKKLLLSDSGFYLCAWIKGLAGVGTQYFGPGTRLTVL.

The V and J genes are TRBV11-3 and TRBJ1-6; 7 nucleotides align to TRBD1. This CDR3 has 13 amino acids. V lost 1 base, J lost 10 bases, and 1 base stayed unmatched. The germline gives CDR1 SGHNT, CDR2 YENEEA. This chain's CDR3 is CASSLVRGSPLHF. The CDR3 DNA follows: TGTGCCAGCAGCTTAGTCAGGGGGTCACCCCTCCACTTT.